Presented here are 12 T cell receptor beta chains from one specimen sequenced in a study of cytomegalovirus exposure and HLA in healthy donors. The study ran its PCR with 60 Vbeta and 13 Jbeta primers. Measured with immunoSEQ multiplex PCR; TCRdb has only the in-frame clones, and not every one. The table lists 64,000 or so clones, approximately 63% of them singletons. Source material: PBMCs. Receptors originate from a woman aged 50 to 60 in good health and CMV-seropositive.

The chain couples TRBV19 to TRBJ2-7; a weak D match, TRBD1 (6 bases). Trimming stripped 3 bases from V and 1 base from J, with 16 bases between. CDR3 length equals 16 residues. Germline loops: CDR1 LNHDA, CDR2 SQIVND (reference sequence). The CDR3 is CASSMSRAGDSYEQYF. CDR3 coding DNA: TGTGCCAGTAGTATGAGCCGGGCAGGGGATTCCTACGAGCAGTACTTC.

This chain connects TRBV19 to TRBJ1-2; tentatively, D is TRBD1 (5 bases). The CDR3 contains 14 residues. V was shortened by 5 bases and J by 8 bases, with 18 bases between the two germline ends. Per germline, CDR1 LNHDA and CDR2 SQIVND (reference sequence). CDR3 sequence: CASSPAGGFGGYTF. CDR3 in DNA: TGTGCCAGTAGTCCCGCGGGGGGGTTTGGCGGCTACACCTTC. Supplemented by reference TRBV19 and TRBJ1-2, the full variable domain reads DGGITQSPKYLFRKEGQNVTLSCEQNLNHDAMYWYRQDPGQGLRLIYYSQIVNDFQKGDIAEGYSVSREKKESFPLTVTSAQKNPTAFYLCASSPAGGFGGYTFGSGTRLTVV.

This clone was detected once. This chain connects TRBV13 to TRBJ1-5; D ambiguous. The CDR3 totals 14 residues. Germline loops: CDR1 PRHDT, CDR2 FYEKMQ (reference sequence). The V gene lost 0 bases and the J gene lost 3 bases, with 6 bases spanning the gap. The CDR3 protein is CASSLGKNNQPQHF. The CDR3, as DNA: TGTGCCAGCAGCTTAGGCAAAAACAATCAGCCCCAGCATTTT. Drawing the rest from reference TRBV13 and TRBJ1-5, the complete variable domain is AAGVIQSPRHLIKEKRETATLKCYPIPRHDTVYWYQQGPGQDPQFLISFYEKMQSDKGSIPDRFSAQQFSDYHSELNMSSLELGDSALYFCASSLGKNNQPQHFGDGTRLSIL.

This clone was recorded a few times. This sequence joins TRBV18 and TRBJ1-5, with 10 bases fitting TRBD1. CDR3 length equals 16 residues. CDR1 and CDR2 from the germline V gene are KGHSH and LQKENI. J gave up 7 bases and V 3 bases, and 9 bases lay outside the gene matches. CDR3 sequence: CASSPGQGDRLQPQHF. CDR3 bases: TGTGCCAGCTCACCTGGACAGGGGGATCGATTGCAGCCCCAGCATTTT. Drawing the rest from reference TRBV18 and TRBJ1-5, the complete variable domain is NAGVMQNPRHLVRRRGQEARLRCSPMKGHSHVYWYRQLPEEGLKFMVYLQKENIIDESGMPKERFSAEFPKEGPSILRIQQVVRGDSAAYFCASSPGQGDRLQPQHFGDGTRLSIL.

DNA for the CDR3: TGTGCCAGCAGCCCAGGGACAGGGGAACTCGAGCAGTACTTC. It translates to CASSPGTGELEQYF. This chain connects TRBV7-6 to TRBJ2-7, with 10 bases lining up with TRBD1. Germline V gene data show CDR1 as SGHVS and CDR2 as FNYEAQ. The trim removed 5 bases at V and 6 bases at J, leaving 7 bases unmatched. The CDR3 sequence is 14 residues long.

The chain combines TRBV19 with TRBJ2-3, with TRBD1 matching over 8 bases. The CDR3 loop spans 14 amino acids. Germline CDR1 LNHDA, CDR2 SQIVND (reference sequence). V lost 10 bases to trimming and J lost 3 bases; unmatched junction nucleotides: 9. The CDR3: CATPFTGGTDTQYF. The CDR3 DNA reads TGTGCCACCCCATTTACAGGGGGTACAGATACGCAGTATTTT.

The sample holds a few counts of this clone. The chain employs TRBV10-2 and TRBJ1-2; D is unclear. The length of the CDR3 is 16 residues. V shed 0 bases and J shed 7 bases, with 18 bases lying between them. CDR1 is WSHSY and CDR2 is SAAADI in the germline V gene. For the CDR3, the DNA is TGCGCCAGCAGTGAGTCGAGGGTCGGCCCCTCCGGTGGCTACACCTTC. Translated: CASSESRVGPSGGYTF.

V gene TRBV4-3 combines with J gene TRBJ1-4, with TRBD1 as a possible D gene (6 bases). This CDR3 spans 15 amino acids. Trimming took 4 bases from V and 11 from J, leaving 20 bases between them. Germline V gives CDR1 LGHNA, CDR2 YSLEER. The CDR3 protein is CASSPTMDSGLKLFF. CDR3 in DNA: TGCGCCAGCAGCCCCACTATGGACAGTGGGTTGAAACTGTTTTTT.

The sample holds one count of this clone. This chain uses TRBV29-1 with TRBJ1-4; D is uncertain. Trimming stripped 5 bases from V and 7 bases from J, with 8 bases between. The germline V gene has CDR1 SQVTM and CDR2 ANQGSEA. This CDR3 comprises 11 residues. The CDR3 protein is CSVYLREKLFF. The DNA of the CDR3 is TGCAGCGTTTACCTACGTGAAAAACTGTTTTTT.

The genes are TRBV7-9 and TRBJ1-3; D remains unclear. Germline values: CDR1 SEHNR, CDR2 FQNEAQ (reference sequence). CDR3 size: 15 residues. The V end was cut by 5 bases, the J end by 0 bases, with 11 bases between. The CDR3 protein is CASSPRVSSGNTIYF. The CDR3 bases are TGTGCCAGCAGCCCCCGGGTGAGCTCTGGAAACACCATATATTTT.

A few counts support this clone. The V call is TRBV19, the J call TRBJ1-5, with TRBD1 identical over 9 bases. Germline-derived CDR1 and CDR2 are LNHDA and SQIVND (reference sequence). The CDR3 loop spans 15 amino acids. The ends lost 6 bases at V and 6 bases at J; junction bases unmatched: 9. The CDR3 loop is CASRTTGGWGQPQHF. DNA of the CDR3: TGTGCCAGTAGAACTACAGGGGGCTGGGGTCAGCCCCAGCATTTT.

For this clone: This same CDR3 is encoded by further DNA sequences in the sample. The V and J genes are TRBV30 and TRBJ1-6; 7 nucleotides align to TRBD1. This CDR3 contains 14 residues. J lost 5 bases, V lost 4 bases, and 5 bases had no gene match. Germline V lookup: CDR1 GTSNPN, CDR2 SVGIG (reference sequence). The CDR3, as DNA: TGTGCCTGGAACCGTCAGGGGGATAATTCACCCCTCCACTTT. Protein product: CAWNRQGDNSPLHF. Filled out from reference TRBV30 and TRBJ1-6, the complete variable domain reads SQTIHQWPATLVQPVGSPLSLECTVEGTSNPNLYWYRQAAGRGLQLLFYSVGIGQISSEVPQNLSASRPQDRQFILSSKKLLLSDSGFYLCAWNRQGDNSPLHFGNGTRLTVT.